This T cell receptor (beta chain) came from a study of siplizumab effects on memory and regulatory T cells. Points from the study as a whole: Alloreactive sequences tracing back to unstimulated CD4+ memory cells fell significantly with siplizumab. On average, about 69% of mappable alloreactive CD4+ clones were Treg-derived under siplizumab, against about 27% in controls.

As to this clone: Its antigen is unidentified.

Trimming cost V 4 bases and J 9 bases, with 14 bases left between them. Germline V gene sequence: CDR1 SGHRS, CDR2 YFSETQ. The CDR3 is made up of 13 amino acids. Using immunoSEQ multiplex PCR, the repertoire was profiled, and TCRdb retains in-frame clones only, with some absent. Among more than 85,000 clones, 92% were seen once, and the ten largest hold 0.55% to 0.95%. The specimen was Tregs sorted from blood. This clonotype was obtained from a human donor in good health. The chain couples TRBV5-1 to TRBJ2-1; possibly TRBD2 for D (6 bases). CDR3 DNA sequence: TGCGCCAGCAGCCCATGGGAGGCGGGTGAGCAGTTCTTC. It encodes CASSPWEAGEQFF. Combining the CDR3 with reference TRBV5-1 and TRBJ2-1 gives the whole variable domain KAGVTQTPRYLIKTRGQQVTLSCSPISGHRSVSWYQQTPGQGLQFLFEYFSETQRNKGNFPGRFSGRQFSNSRSEMNVSTLELGDSALYLCASSPWEAGEQFFGPGTRLTVL.